The next 23 T cell receptor beta chains were all read from a single sample in a study of T cell responses to AZD1222 COVID-19 vaccine. Libraries were prepared by immunoSEQ multiplex PCR; TCRdb keeps only in-frame clonotypes and omits some of them. The sample has about 170,000 clones; more than 80% are singletons. This material consisted of peripheral blood, taken on day 0 of AZD1222 vaccination. All receptors derive from an adult in good health.

This chain uses TRBV7-6 with TRBJ1-4, with 8 bases fitting TRBD1. The V gene's germline CDR1 is SGHVS and CDR2 FNYEAQ. The J segment lost 4 bases and the V segment lost 1 base, leaving 8 bases of the junction unmatched. CDR3 size: 17 residues. CDR3 sequence: CASSLGRRTGSNEKLFF. In DNA, the CDR3 is TGTGCCAGCAGCTTAGGGCGGAGGACAGGGAGTAATGAAAAACTGTTTTTT.

The table lists this clone with a few counts. This sequence joins TRBV2 and TRBJ2-7; a possible D gene is TRBD2 (6 bases). The CDR3 contains 13 residues. V was pared by 6 bases and J by 5 bases, with 14 bases between. Germline V gives CDR1 SNHLY, CDR2 FYNNEI. This chain's CDR3 is CASSLVGGNEQYF. DNA for the CDR3: TGTGCCAGCAGCCTGGTCGGAGGGAACGAGCAGTACTTC. The variable domain in full, with the rest retrieved from reference TRBV2 and TRBJ2-7, is EPEVTQTPSHQVTQMGQEVILRCVPISNHLYFYWYRQILGQKVEFLVSFYNNEISEKSEIFDDQFSVERPDGSNFTLKIRSTKLEDSAMYFCASSLVGGNEQYFGPGTRLTVT.

V is TRBV4-2 and J is TRBJ2-5; 7 positions agree with TRBD2. Germline V gene lookup returns CDR1 LGHNA and CDR2 YNFKEQ. Trimming took 1 base from V and 5 from J; bases not matched to a gene: 10. This CDR3 spans 16 amino acids. The CDR3 DNA follows: TGTGCCAGCAGCCAAGGGCCTAGCGGTCCTCTGGAGACCCAGTACTTC. This codes for CASSQGPSGPLETQYF.

The rearrangement uses TRBV5-1 and TRBJ1-2; D is unclear. Germline lookup yields CDR1 SGHRS and CDR2 YFSETQ. The CDR3 runs 14 residues. Trimming pared 0 bases from V and 2 bases from J, leaving 8 bases between. CDR3 region: CASSLGTENYGYTF. In nucleotides, the CDR3 is TGCGCCAGCAGCTTGGGGACGGAGAACTATGGCTACACCTTC.

This clone was recorded only once. The rearrangement joins TRBV3-1 (or the pseudogene TRBV3-2) to TRBJ1-1, with D uncertain. CDR3 size: 16 residues. V was clipped by 0 bases and J by 0 bases, with 11 bases between them. CDR1 and CDR2 (germline): LGHDT, YNNKEL (reference sequence). The CDR3 DNA sequence: TGTGCCAGCAGCCAAGAGACTCGGACCGTGAACACTGAAGCTTTCTTT. It yields the protein CASSQETRTVNTEAFF.

This chain joins TRBV4-2 and TRBJ2-2; 8 nucleotides agree with TRBD1. V was pared by 4 bases and J by 3 bases, with 10 bases of the junction left unmatched. The germline V gene has CDR1 LGHNA and CDR2 YNFKEQ. The CDR3 is made up of 17 amino acids. The CDR3 region has the DNA TGTGCCAGCAGCCTTCGCCATCAGACAGGGGACACCGGGGAGCTGTTTTTT. It encodes CASSLRHQTGDTGELFF.

This clone has more than one count but fewer than ten. The J gene is TRBJ2-1, the V gene TRBV27; TRBD1 matches at 8 bases. Germline lookup yields CDR1 MNHEY and CDR2 SMNVEV (reference sequence). With 3 bases clipped from V and 3 bases from J, the junction kept 1 base outside the gene matches. This CDR3 comprises 14 residues. Written as DNA, the CDR3 is TGTGCCAGCAGTTTGACAGGGGACTACAATGAGCAGTTCTTC. Translation: CASSLTGDYNEQFF.

This clone has a single count. The chain employs TRBV6-2 or TRBV6-3 and TRBJ2-7; no reliable D call. CDR1 is MNHEY and CDR2 is SVGEGT in the germline V gene. The CDR3 runs to 12 residues. Deletions cut 2 bases from V and 3 bases from J, with 5 bases between. The DNA of the CDR3 is TGTGCCAGCAGTTACAAGCTCTACGAGCAGTACTTC. Translation: CASSYKLYEQYF.

The chain uses TRBV20-1 and TRBJ2-7; D is possibly TRBD1 (5 bases). V gave up 6 bases and J gave up 7 bases, with 13 bases separating them. Per the germline V gene, CDR1 is DFQATT and CDR2 is SNEGSKA (reference sequence). This CDR3 has 11 residues. This CDR3 is CSAGQGREQYF. DNA for the CDR3: TGCAGTGCCGGTCAGGGCAGGGAGCAGTACTTC.

The chain joins TRBV9 to TRBJ1-4, with a weak D call TRBD1 (6 bases). Trimming stripped 3 bases from V and 8 bases from J, with 11 bases between. CDR1 is SGDLS, CDR2 YYNGEE, per germline. The CDR3 covers 13 residues. The CDR3 DNA is TGTGCCAGCAGCGCCCCAGGGGTAGAAAAACTGTTTTTT. It codes for CASSAPGVEKLFF.

The gene calls are TRBV7-9 and TRBJ1-5; D may be TRBD1 (5 bases). The V end was cut by 4 bases, the J end by 0 bases, with 13 bases between. The CDR3 consists of 16 residues. Germline V CDR1 and CDR2: SEHNR, FQNEAQ (reference sequence). The chain's CDR3 is CASSSSDRYSNQPQHF. The CDR3 region has the DNA TGTGCCAGCAGCTCATCCGACAGATATAGCAATCAGCCCCAGCATTTT.

V gene TRBV7-8 combines with J gene TRBJ1-4; possibly TRBD1 for D (5 bases). Germline lookup yields CDR1 SGHVS and CDR2 FQNEAQ. Trimming removed 0 bases from V and 5 bases from J, with 19 bases in between. The CDR3 is 18 residues long. The CDR3 region has the DNA TGTGCCAGCAGCTTAGCGCTACCCGGGACGGAGGAAAATGAAAAACTGTTTTTT. Residues: CASSLALPGTEENEKLFF.

The rearrangement joins TRBV9 to TRBJ2-6, with D possibly being TRBD1 or TRBD2 (5 bases each). Germline V lookup: CDR1 SGDLS, CDR2 YYNGEE. This CDR3 is built from 14 residues. The V gene lost 0 bases and the J gene lost 6 bases, with 7 bases spanning the gap. CDR3 nucleotide sequence: TGTGCCAGCAGCGTAGAGGGGACGGCCAACGTCCTGACTTTC. This codes for CASSVEGTANVLTF.

V and J are TRBV7-2 and TRBJ2-1, with D perhaps TRBD1 (5 bases). CDR3 length: 15 amino acids. CDR1 and CDR2 from the germline V gene are SGHTA and FQGNSA. V gave up 1 base and J gave up 6 bases, with 13 bases separating them. CDR3 loop: CASSLDRPLTNEQFF. The DNA of the CDR3 is TGTGCCAGCAGCTTAGACAGGCCTTTGACCAATGAGCAGTTCTTC.

This sequence joins TRBV7-2 and TRBJ1-6; D possibly corresponds to TRBD1 (6 bases). V lost 2 bases and J lost 9, with 14 bases in between. Germline assignment: CDR1 SGHTA and CDR2 FQGNSA. The CDR3 covers 15 residues. The CDR3 region has the DNA TGTGCCAGCAGCTTAACACAGGGTAAAGTTTCACCCCTCCACTTT. It is translated as CASSLTQGKVSPLHF.

The chain combines TRBV7-9 with TRBJ1-5; D is possibly TRBD1 (5 bases). The germline gives CDR1 SEHNR, CDR2 FQNEAQ (reference sequence). V was cut by 2 bases and J by 5 bases, with 16 bases left in between. The CDR3 covers 16 residues. CDR3 loop: CASSLSSGPPHQPQHF. DNA for the CDR3: TGTGCCAGCAGCTTAAGTTCGGGGCCACCACATCAGCCCCAGCATTTT.

This clone appeared once. The V gene is TRBV5-1, the J gene TRBJ1-4; D remains ambiguous. The V gene's germline CDR1 is SGHRS and CDR2 YFSETQ. V lost 0 bases and J 5 bases, leaving 5 bases between the germline ends. The CDR3 consists of 13 residues. The DNA of the CDR3 is TGCGCCAGCAGCTTGGGACCGAATGAAAAACTGTTTTTT. Translating it yields CASSLGPNEKLFF.

This sequence joins TRBV3-1 (or the pseudogene TRBV3-2) and TRBJ2-7; D might be TRBD1 or TRBD2, each matching 5 bases. Germline CDR1 reads LGHDT; CDR2 reads YNNKEL (reference sequence). Trimming pared 5 bases from V and 2 bases from J, leaving 10 bases between. This CDR3 has 13 amino acids. The CDR3 DNA reads TGTGCCAGCAGCTACGGGGCTACCTACGAGCAGTACTTC. This translates into CASSYGATYEQYF.

This chain uses TRBV23-1 with TRBJ2-7; D tentatively reads TRBD1 or TRBD2 (5 bases each). TRBV23-1 is designated an ORF whose function remains uncertain. V dropped 2 bases and J dropped 3 bases, with 23 bases sitting between them. The CDR3 runs to 18 residues. The CDR3 loop is CASSQRCTGTPTIYEQYV. The CDR3 bases are TGCGCCAGCAGTCAACGGTGCACCGGGACCCCAACCATCTACGAGCAGTACGTC.

The CDR3 here is CASSPAPGGPGNTIYF. CDR3 in DNA: TGCGCCAGCAGCCCAGCCCCAGGGGGCCCTGGAAACACCATATATTTT. This sequence joins TRBV5-1 and TRBJ1-3; 8 bases match TRBD1. Per the germline V gene, CDR1 is SGHRS and CDR2 is YFSETQ. The CDR3 extends over 16 amino acids. The J segment lost 2 bases and the V segment lost 4 bases, leaving 8 bases of the junction unmatched.

CDR3: CASSDKVAEAFF. As DNA, the CDR3 is TGTGCCAGTAGCGACAAGGTCGCTGAAGCTTTCTTT. V is TRBV19 and J is TRBJ1-1; no clear D gene. The CDR3 has 12 residues. The germline CDR1 and CDR2 sequences are LNHDA and SQIVND (reference sequence). Trimming shortened V by 6 bases and J by 6 bases, and 11 bases separated the two germline ends.

The chain has TRBV6-5 and TRBJ1-2; D gene unclear. CDR1 and CDR2 (germline): MNHEY, SVGAGI. The CDR3 is 13 residues long. Trimming took off 4 bases at V and 3 bases at J, with 9 bases between the two ends. The CDR3 DNA follows: TGTGCCAGCAGTTTTGACCTAGACTATGGCTACACCTTC. Its translation: CASSFDLDYGYTF.

The chain recombines TRBV7-9 with TRBJ1-1; D unresolved. V was clipped by 5 bases and J by 0 bases, with 7 bases between them. There are 13 residues in the CDR3. Germline lookup yields CDR1 SEHNR and CDR2 FQNEAQ (reference sequence). As DNA, the CDR3 is TGTGCCAGCAGCCCTGGATTGAACACTGAAGCTTTCTTT. Translated: CASSPGLNTEAFF.